This TCR beta chain was documented in a study of cytomegalovirus exposure and HLA in healthy donors. The wider study: There were around 390 genotyped donors. Of these, 81% fell in the genetic ancestry cluster associated with self-reported Caucasian donors.

This clone was picked up a small number of times. Germline values: CDR1 MNHEY, CDR2 SMNVEV (reference sequence). Trimming shortened V by 2 bases and J by 5 bases, and 12 bases separated the two germline ends. This CDR3 is 15 amino acids long. It was with 60 Vbeta and 13 Jbeta primers that the PCR ran. Assay used: immunoSEQ multiplex PCR; TCRdb lists only in-frame clones, some missing. The table shows 90,000 to 150,000 clones, with over 8.5% occurring only once. Sequenced sample: PBMCs. The source is a woman in her thirties or forties in good health and CMV-seropositive. This sequence joins TRBV27 and TRBJ2-2; D is perhaps TRBD1 (6 bases). Here the CDR3 reads CASSLIQGDTGELFF. CDR3 DNA sequence: TGTGCCAGCAGTTTAATACAGGGAGATACCGGGGAGCTGTTTTTT.